This TCR beta chain was sequenced during a study of control samples from healthy donors and cancer patients. Method: immunoSEQ multiplex PCR; TCRdb's copy keeps in-frame clones and lacks some. The data show fewer than 500,000 clones, about nine tenths seen once. Unmatched junction bases numbered 6, after V lost 5 bases and J lost 8 bases. The CDR3 runs to 14 residues. Germline lookup yields CDR1 MNHEY and CDR2 SVGEGT. The TCR sequence derives from a middle-aged man with head and neck cancer. The specimen sequenced was PBMCs. The genes are TRBV6-2 or TRBV6-3 and TRBJ1-2; 12 nucleotides align to TRBD1. CDR3 loop: CASSNRDRGRGYTF. CDR3 sequence (DNA): TGTGCCAGCAGTAACAGGGACAGGGGGCGAGGCTACACCTTC.